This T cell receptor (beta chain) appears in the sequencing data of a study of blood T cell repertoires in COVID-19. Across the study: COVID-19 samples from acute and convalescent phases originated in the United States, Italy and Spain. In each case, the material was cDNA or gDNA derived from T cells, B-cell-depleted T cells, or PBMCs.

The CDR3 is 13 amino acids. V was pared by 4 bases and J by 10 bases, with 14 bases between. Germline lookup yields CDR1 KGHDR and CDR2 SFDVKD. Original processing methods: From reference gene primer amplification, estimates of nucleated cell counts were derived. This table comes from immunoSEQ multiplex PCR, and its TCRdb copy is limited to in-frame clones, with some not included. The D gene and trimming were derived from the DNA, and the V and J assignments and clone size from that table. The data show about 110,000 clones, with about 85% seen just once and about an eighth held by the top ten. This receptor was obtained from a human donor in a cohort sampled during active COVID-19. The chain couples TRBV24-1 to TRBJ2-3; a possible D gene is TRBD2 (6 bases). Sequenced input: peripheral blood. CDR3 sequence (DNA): TGTGCCACCAGTGAACTTGGGGGGAGTGCGCAGTATTTT. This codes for CATSELGGSAQYF.